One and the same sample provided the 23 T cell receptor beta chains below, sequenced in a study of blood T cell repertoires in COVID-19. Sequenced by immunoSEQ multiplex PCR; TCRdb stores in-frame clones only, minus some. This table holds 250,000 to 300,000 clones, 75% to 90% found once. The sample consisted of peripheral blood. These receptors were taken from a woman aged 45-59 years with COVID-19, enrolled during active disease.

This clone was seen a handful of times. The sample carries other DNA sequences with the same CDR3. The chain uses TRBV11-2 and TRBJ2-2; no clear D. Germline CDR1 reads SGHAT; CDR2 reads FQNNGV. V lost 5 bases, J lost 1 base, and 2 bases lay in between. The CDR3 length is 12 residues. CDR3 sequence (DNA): TGTGCCAGCAGCCTGAACACCGGGGAGCTGTTTTTT. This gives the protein CASSLNTGELFF. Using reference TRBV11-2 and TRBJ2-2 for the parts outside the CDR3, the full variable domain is EAGVAQSPRYKIIEKRQSVAFWCNPISGHATLYWYQQILGQGPKLLIQFQNNGVVDDSQLPKDRFSAERLKGVDSTLKIQPAKLEDSAVYLCASSLNTGELFFGEGSRLTVL.

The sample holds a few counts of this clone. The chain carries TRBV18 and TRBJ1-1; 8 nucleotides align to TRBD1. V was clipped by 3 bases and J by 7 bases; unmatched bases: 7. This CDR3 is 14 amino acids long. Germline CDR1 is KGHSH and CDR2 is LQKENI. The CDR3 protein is CASSPQGAKNEAFF. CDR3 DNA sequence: TGTGCCAGCTCACCCCAGGGGGCGAAAAATGAAGCTTTCTTT.

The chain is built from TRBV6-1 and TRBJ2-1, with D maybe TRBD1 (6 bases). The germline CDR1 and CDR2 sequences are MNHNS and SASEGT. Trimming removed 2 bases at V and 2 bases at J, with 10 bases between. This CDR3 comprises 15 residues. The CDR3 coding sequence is TGTGCCAGCAGTGAACTCACAGGGACCTACAATGAGCAGTTCTTC. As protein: CASSELTGTYNEQFF.

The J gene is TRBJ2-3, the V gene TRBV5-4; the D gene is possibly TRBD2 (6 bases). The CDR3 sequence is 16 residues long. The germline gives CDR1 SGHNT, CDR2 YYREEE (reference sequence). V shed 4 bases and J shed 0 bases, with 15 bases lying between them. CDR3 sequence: CASSQEAGLSTDTQYF. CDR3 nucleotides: TGTGCCAGCAGCCAGGAGGCGGGGCTCAGCACAGATACGCAGTATTTT.

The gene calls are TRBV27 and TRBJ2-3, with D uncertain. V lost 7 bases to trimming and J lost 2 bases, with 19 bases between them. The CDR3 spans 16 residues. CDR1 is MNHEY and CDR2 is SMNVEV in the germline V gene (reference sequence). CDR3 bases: TGTGCCAGCATACCTACCGGCGGTCCTATCACAGATACGCAGTATTTT. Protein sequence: CASIPTGGPITDTQYF.

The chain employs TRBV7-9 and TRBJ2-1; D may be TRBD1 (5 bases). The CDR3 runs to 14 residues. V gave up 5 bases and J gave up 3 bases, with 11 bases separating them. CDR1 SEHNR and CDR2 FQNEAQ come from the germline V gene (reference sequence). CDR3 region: CASSLTDYYNEQFF. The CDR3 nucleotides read TGTGCCAGCAGCCTGACAGATTACTACAATGAGCAGTTCTTC. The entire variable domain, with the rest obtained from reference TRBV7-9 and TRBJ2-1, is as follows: DTGVSQNPRHKITKRGQNVTFRCDPISEHNRLYWYRQTLGQGPEFLTYFQNEAQLEKSRLLSDRFSAERPKGSFSTLEIQRTEQGDSAMYLCASSLTDYYNEQFFGPGTRLTVL.

CDR3 region: CASSPGTSGRNEQFF. Written as DNA, the CDR3 is TGTGCCAGCAGTCCGGGGACTAGCGGGAGGAATGAGCAGTTCTTC. This sequence joins TRBV27 and TRBJ2-1, with 15 bases aligning to TRBD2. This CDR3 is 15 amino acids long. Per germline, CDR1 MNHEY and CDR2 SMNVEV (reference sequence). Trimming cost V 5 bases and J 7 bases; bases outside gene matches: 3.

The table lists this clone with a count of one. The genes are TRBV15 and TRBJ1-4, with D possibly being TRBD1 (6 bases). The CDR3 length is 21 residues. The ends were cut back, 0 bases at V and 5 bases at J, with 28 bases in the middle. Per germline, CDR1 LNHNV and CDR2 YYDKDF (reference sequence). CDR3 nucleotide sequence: TGTGCCACCAGCAGAGAGCTGACAGGTAGTGGGCTACCCAGCCAGAATGAAAAACTGTTTTTT. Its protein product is CATSRELTGSGLPSQNEKLFF.

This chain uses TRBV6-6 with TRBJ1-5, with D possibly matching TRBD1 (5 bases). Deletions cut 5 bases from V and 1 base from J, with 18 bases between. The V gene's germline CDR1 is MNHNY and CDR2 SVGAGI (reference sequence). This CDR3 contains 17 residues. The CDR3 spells CASSPQGGAVSNQPQHF. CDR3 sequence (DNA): TGTGCCAGCAGTCCACAAGGTGGGGCCGTGAGCAATCAGCCCCAGCATTTT.

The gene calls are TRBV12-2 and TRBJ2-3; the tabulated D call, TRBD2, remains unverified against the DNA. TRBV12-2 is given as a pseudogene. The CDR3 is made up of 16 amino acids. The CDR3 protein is CASRLGGTSGGDTQYF. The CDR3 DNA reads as TGTGCAAGTCGCTTAGGAGGGACTAGCGGAGGAGATACGCAGTATTTT.

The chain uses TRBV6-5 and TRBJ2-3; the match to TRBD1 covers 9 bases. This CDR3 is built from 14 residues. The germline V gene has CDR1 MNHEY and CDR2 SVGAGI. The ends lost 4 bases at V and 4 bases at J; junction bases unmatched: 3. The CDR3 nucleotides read TGTGCCAGCAGTTTACAGGGGGCCTCAGATACGCAGTATTTT. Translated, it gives CASSLQGASDTQYF.

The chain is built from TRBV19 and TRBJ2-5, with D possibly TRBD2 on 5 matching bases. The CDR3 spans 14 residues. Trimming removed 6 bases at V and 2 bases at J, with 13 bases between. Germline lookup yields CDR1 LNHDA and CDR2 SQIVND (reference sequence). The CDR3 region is CASRLSGNQETQYF. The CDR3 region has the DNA TGTGCCAGTAGACTATCCGGGAATCAAGAGACCCAGTACTTC.

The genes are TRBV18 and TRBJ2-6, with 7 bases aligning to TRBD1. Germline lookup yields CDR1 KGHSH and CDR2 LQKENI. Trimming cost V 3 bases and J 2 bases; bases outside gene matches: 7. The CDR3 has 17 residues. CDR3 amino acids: CASSPGQGVAGANVLTF. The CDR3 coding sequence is TGTGCCAGCTCACCTGGTCAGGGGGTTGCTGGGGCCAACGTCCTGACTTTC.

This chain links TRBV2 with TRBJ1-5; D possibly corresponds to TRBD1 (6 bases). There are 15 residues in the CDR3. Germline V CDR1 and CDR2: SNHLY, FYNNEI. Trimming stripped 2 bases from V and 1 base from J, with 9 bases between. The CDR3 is CASSEWGRSNQPQHF. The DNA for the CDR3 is TGTGCCAGCAGTGAATGGGGGCGAAGCAATCAGCCCCAGCATTTT.

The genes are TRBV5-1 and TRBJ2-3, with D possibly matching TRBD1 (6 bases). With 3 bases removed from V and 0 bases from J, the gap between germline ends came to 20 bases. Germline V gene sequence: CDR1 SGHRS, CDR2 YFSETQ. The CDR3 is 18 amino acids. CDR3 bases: TGCGCCAGCAGCTGGGAGCCCGACAGGTCCCCTAGCACAGATACGCAGTATTTT. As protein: CASSWEPDRSPSTDTQYF.

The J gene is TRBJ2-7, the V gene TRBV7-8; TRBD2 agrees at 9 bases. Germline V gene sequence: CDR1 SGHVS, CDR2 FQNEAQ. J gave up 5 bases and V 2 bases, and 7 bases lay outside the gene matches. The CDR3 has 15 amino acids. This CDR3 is CASSLSVASGDEQYF. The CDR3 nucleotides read TGTGCCAGCAGCTTATCGGTTGCTAGCGGGGACGAGCAGTACTTC. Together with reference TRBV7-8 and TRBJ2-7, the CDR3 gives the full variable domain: GAGVSQSPRYKVAKRGQDVALRCDPISGHVSLFWYQQALGQGPEFLTYFQNEAQLDKSGLPSDRFFAERPEGSVSTLKIQRTQQEDSAVYLCASSLSVASGDEQYFGPGTRLTVT.

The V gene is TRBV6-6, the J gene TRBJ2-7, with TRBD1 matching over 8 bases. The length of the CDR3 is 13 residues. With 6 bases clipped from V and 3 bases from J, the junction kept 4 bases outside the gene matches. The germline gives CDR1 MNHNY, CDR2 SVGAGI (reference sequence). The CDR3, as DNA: TGTGCCAGCAGCCGGACAGGGCTCTACGAGCAGTACTTC. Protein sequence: CASSRTGLYEQYF.

CDR3 sequence (DNA): TGTGCCTGGAGTGTAGAGCGGGAGATACGCGAGCAGTTCTTC. Its protein is CAWSVEREIREQFF. The rearrangement uses TRBV30 and TRBJ2-1; 8 nucleotides match TRBD2. This CDR3 contains 14 residues. Germline trimming cut 0 bases from V and 10 bases from J; bases unmatched to any gene: 8. Germline CDR1 reads GTSNPN; CDR2 reads SVGIG (reference sequence).

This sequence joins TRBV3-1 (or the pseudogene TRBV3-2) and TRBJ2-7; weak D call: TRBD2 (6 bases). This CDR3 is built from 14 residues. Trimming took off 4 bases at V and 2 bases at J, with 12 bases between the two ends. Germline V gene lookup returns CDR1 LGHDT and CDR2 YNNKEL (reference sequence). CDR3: CASSPTSLPYEQYF. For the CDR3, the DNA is TGTGCCAGCAGCCCCACTAGCCTCCCCTACGAGCAGTACTTC.

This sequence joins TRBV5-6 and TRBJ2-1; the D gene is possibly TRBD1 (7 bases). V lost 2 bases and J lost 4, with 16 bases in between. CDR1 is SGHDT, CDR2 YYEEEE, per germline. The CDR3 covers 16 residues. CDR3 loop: CASSFGGTAFYNEQFF. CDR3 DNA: TGTGCCAGCAGCTTCGGCGGGACAGCCTTTTACAATGAGCAGTTCTTC.

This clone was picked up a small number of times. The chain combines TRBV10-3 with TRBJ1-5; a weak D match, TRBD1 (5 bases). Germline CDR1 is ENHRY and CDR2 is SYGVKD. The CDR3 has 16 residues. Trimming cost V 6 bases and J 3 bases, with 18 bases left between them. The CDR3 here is CAIRDSERGSNQPQHF. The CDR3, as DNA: TGTGCCATCAGGGACTCAGAGCGGGGCTCCAATCAGCCCCAGCATTTT.

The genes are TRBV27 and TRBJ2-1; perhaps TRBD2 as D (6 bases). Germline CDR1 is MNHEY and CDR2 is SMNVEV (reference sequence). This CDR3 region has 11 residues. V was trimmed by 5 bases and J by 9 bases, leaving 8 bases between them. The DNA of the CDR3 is TGTGCCAGCAGTACTAGCCGTGAGCAGTTCTTC. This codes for CASSTSREQFF.

CDR3 sequence: CATSDSTVSGANVLTF. As DNA, the CDR3 is TGTGCCACCAGTGACTCGACAGTCTCTGGGGCCAACGTCCTGACTTTC. The genes are TRBV24-1 and TRBJ2-6, with TRBD1 as a possible D gene (5 bases). The V and J ends lost 4 bases and 0 bases respectively, with 9 bases between them. This CDR3 spans 16 amino acids. CDR1 KGHDR and CDR2 SFDVKD come from the germline V gene.